The 20 T cell receptor beta chains presented below share a single source sample, sequenced in a study of blood T cell repertoires in COVID-19. Assay: immunoSEQ multiplex PCR; the TCRdb copy retains only in-frame clones and omits some. Of 150,000 or so clones listed, roughly 86% are singletons. The material sequenced was peripheral blood. These receptors all come from a young man with acute or convalescent COVID-19.

The CDR3 DNA reads as TGCGCCAGCAGCTTGGCGGGGGGCATCCAAGAGACCCAGTACTTC. This sequence encodes CASSLAGGIQETQYF. The V and J genes are TRBV5-1 and TRBJ2-5; tentative D call: TRBD2 (7 bases). Trimming removed 0 bases from V and 1 base from J, with 10 bases in between. CDR1 and CDR2 (germline): SGHRS, YFSETQ. The CDR3 runs 15 residues.

In its sample, this clone was seen a few times. V gene TRBV5-1 combines with J gene TRBJ2-2; no clear D. Germline CDR1 and CDR2: SGHRS and YFSETQ. V gave up 2 bases and J gave up 0 bases, with 5 bases separating them. The CDR3 consists of 14 residues. The CDR3 nucleotides read TGCGCCAGCAGCTTCACAGCGAACACCGGGGAGCTGTTTTTT. Protein product: CASSFTANTGELFF.

This sequence joins TRBV9 and TRBJ1-3; no reliable D call. CDR3 length equals 15 residues. Germline V gene sequence: CDR1 SGDLS, CDR2 YYNGEE. Between the trimmed V and J ends, which lost 2 bases and 0 bases, there was a span of 9 bases. The CDR3 is CASSVKGDSGNTIYF. CDR3 nucleotide sequence: TGTGCCAGCAGCGTTAAGGGAGACTCTGGAAACACCATATATTTT.

V is TRBV10-2 and J is TRBJ2-3; 8 bases fit TRBD2. The CDR3 is 17 amino acids. Trimming at V came to 1 base and at J to 2 bases, leaving 8 bases not matched to a gene. Germline assignment: CDR1 WSHSY and CDR2 SAAADI. CDR3 residues: CASSEFGLATTTDTQYF. CDR3 bases: TGCGCCAGCAGTGAGTTCGGACTAGCTACGACCACAGATACGCAGTATTTT.

V is TRBV19 and J is TRBJ1-5; possible D gene TRBD1, 5 bases. The CDR3 length is 13 residues. Germline V CDR1 and CDR2: LNHDA, SQIVND (reference sequence). Trimming took 8 bases from V and 6 from J, leaving 14 bases between them. The CDR3 sequence is CASGKQGPQPQHF. The CDR3 nucleotides read TGTGCCAGTGGGAAGCAGGGCCCTCAGCCCCAGCATTTT.

This chain uses TRBV7-9 with TRBJ1-2, with 8 bases matching TRBD1. CDR1 SEHNR and CDR2 FQNEAQ come from the germline V gene (reference sequence). The length of the CDR3 is 17 residues. The trim removed 4 bases at V and 5 bases at J, leaving 15 bases unmatched. The CDR3 sequence is CASSSLDRGGVRYGYTF. The CDR3 DNA reads as TGTGCCAGCAGCTCGCTAGACAGGGGAGGGGTAAGATATGGCTACACCTTC. The full variable domain, completed using reference TRBV7-9 and TRBJ1-2, is DTGVSQNPRHKITKRGQNVTFRCDPISEHNRLYWYRQTLGQGPEFLTYFQNEAQLEKSRLLSDRFSAERPKGSFSTLEIQRTEQGDSAMYLCASSSLDRGGVRYGYTFGSGTRLTVV.

The rearrangement uses TRBV7-3 and TRBJ2-3; 11 bases agree with TRBD2. Germline lookup yields CDR1 SGHTA and CDR2 FQGTGA. There are 15 residues in the CDR3. J lost 1 base, V lost 5 bases, and 2 bases had no gene match. DNA of the CDR3: TGTGCCAGCAGCGTACTAGCGGGGGGCACAGATACGCAGTATTTT. Translated: CASSVLAGGTDTQYF.

This chain links TRBV3-1 (or the pseudogene TRBV3-2) with TRBJ1-1, with D maybe TRBD1 (5 bases). Trimming took 0 bases from V and 0 from J, leaving 14 bases between them. The CDR3 totals 17 residues. Germline V CDR1 and CDR2: LGHDT, YNNKEL (reference sequence). CDR3 sequence (DNA): TGTGCCAGCAGCCAAGATGGGGCCCCAGGGTTGAACACTGAAGCTTTCTTT. Residues: CASSQDGAPGLNTEAFF.

This clone came up once. V is TRBV29-1 and J is TRBJ2-1; 9 bases align to TRBD1. Germline CDR1 and CDR2: SQVTM and ANQGSEA. There are 17 residues in the CDR3. Trimming at V came to 0 bases and at J to 5 bases, leaving 11 bases not matched to a gene. Here the CDR3 reads CSVEDTNPGTGHNEQFF. Here the CDR3 DNA reads TGCAGCGTTGAAGATACGAATCCCGGGACAGGGCACAATGAGCAGTTCTTC.

The chain employs TRBV6-4 and TRBJ1-1; D uncertain. Germline V gives CDR1 MRHNA, CDR2 SNTAGT. V gave up 2 bases and J gave up 4 bases, with 5 bases separating them. The CDR3 has 12 amino acids. In nucleotides, the CDR3 is TGTGCCAGCAGTGACGGAGGCACTGAAGCTTTCTTT. It is translated as CASSDGGTEAFF.

This chain connects TRBV2 to TRBJ1-4, with TRBD1 matching over 7 bases. Per germline, CDR1 SNHLY and CDR2 FYNNEI. V was pared by 4 bases and J by 8 bases, with 7 bases of the junction left unmatched. This CDR3 has 14 amino acids. CDR3 in amino acids: CASSGRTGREKLFF. CDR3 DNA sequence: TGTGCCAGCAGTGGTAGGACAGGACGGGAAAAACTGTTTTTT. The variable domain in full, completed from reference TRBV2 and TRBJ1-4, reads EPEVTQTPSHQVTQMGQEVILRCVPISNHLYFYWYRQILGQKVEFLVSFYNNEISEKSEIFDDQFSVERPDGSNFTLKIRSTKLEDSAMYFCASSGRTGREKLFFGSGTQLSVL.

This clone was seen only once. The chain employs TRBV11-2 and TRBJ2-1; 8 positions match TRBD2. Germline V gene data show CDR1 as SGHAT and CDR2 as FQNNGV. The CDR3 extends over 14 amino acids. V dropped 3 bases and J dropped 7; count of bases not matched to a gene: 5. The CDR3, as DNA: TGTGCCAGCAGCTTGTCGGGAGGGGGTAATGAGCAGTTCTTC. Encoded protein: CASSLSGGGNEQFF.

This chain connects TRBV10-3 to TRBJ1-5; D not certain. Germline V lookup: CDR1 ENHRY, CDR2 SYGVKD. The CDR3 loop spans 13 amino acids. Trimming cost V 2 bases and J 7 bases, with 9 bases left between them. CDR3 coding DNA: TGTGCCATCAGTGAGCTTCTCTCCCAGCCCCAGCATTTT. Encoded protein: CAISELLSQPQHF.

The chain combines TRBV4-1 with TRBJ1-1, with TRBD1 matching over 7 bases. Germline assignment: CDR1 MGHRA and CDR2 YSYEKL. The CDR3 length is 17 residues. The junction had 8 bases not matched to a gene; V was cut back by 1 base and J by 0 bases. DNA of the CDR3: TGCGCCAGCAGCCAAGCAGGACAGGCTACGATGAACACTGAAGCTTTCTTT. Protein: CASSQAGQATMNTEAFF.

V is TRBV30 and J is TRBJ2-3, with unresolved D. Germline lookup yields CDR1 GTSNPN and CDR2 SVGIG (reference sequence). The V gene lost 2 bases and the J gene lost 3 bases, with 6 bases spanning the gap. This CDR3 comprises 12 residues. CDR3 sequence (DNA): TGTGCCTGGAGTTCAATTACAGATACGCAGTATTTT. Residues: CAWSSITDTQYF.

The V call is TRBV6-5, the J call TRBJ1-4; D is ambiguous. Germline CDR1 is MNHEY and CDR2 is SVGAGI. This CDR3 is 14 amino acids long. V lost 6 bases and J lost 3, with 11 bases in between. The CDR3 spells CASSSGPANEKLFF. The CDR3 region has the DNA TGTGCCAGCAGCTCCGGTCCGGCTAATGAAAAACTGTTTTTT.

The chain has TRBV10-1 and TRBJ2-3; no definite D call. This CDR3 is 14 amino acids long. Germline V gene sequence: CDR1 WNHNN, CDR2 SYGVQD (reference sequence). V shed 2 bases and J shed 4 bases, with 10 bases lying between them. Written as DNA, the CDR3 is TGCGCCAGCAGTGAGGGTTCCCCGGCAGATACGCAGTATTTT. Its protein is CASSEGSPADTQYF.

The chain carries TRBV10-2 and TRBJ2-2, with TRBD1 as a possible D gene (5 bases). The V gene lost 9 bases and the J gene lost 1 base, with 9 bases spanning the gap. The germline V gene has CDR1 WSHSY and CDR2 SAAADI. There are 13 residues in the CDR3. CDR3 amino acids: CASTDRNTGELFF. CDR3 sequence (DNA): TGCGCCAGTACAGACAGGAACACCGGGGAGCTGTTTTTT.

V usage is TRBV30 and J usage is TRBJ2-1; the match to TRBD2 covers 11 bases. CDR3 size: 12 residues. V lost 6 bases to trimming and J lost 9 bases; unmatched junction nucleotides: 4. Per germline, CDR1 GTSNPN and CDR2 SVGIG (reference sequence). Here the CDR3 DNA reads TGTGCCTGCATGGGGACTAGCGGTGAGCAGTTCTTC. This encodes CACMGTSGEQFF.

This clone has a single count. The rearrangement joins TRBV5-1 to TRBJ2-3; possibly TRBD2 for D (7 bases). The germline CDR1 and CDR2 sequences are SGHRS and YFSETQ. The germline V and J ends were trimmed by 4 bases and 4 bases, with 16 bases remaining between them. This CDR3 comprises 15 residues. CDR3 bases: TGCGCCAGCAGCCCCCCCGGGGGGCGGGCAGATACGCAGTATTTT. Its translation: CASSPPGGRADTQYF.